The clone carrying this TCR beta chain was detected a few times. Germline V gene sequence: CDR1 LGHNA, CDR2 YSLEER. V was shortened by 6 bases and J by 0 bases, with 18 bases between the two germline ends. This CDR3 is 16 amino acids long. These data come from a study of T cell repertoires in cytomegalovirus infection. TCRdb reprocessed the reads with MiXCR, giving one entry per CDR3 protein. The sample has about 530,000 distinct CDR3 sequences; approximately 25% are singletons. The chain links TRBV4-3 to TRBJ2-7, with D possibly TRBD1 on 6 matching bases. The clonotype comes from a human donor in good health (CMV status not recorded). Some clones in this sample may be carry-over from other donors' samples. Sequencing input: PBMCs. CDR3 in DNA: TGCGCCAGCAGAGCTACAGGGTCCATCAGCTCCTACGAGCAGTACTTC. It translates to CASRATGSISSYEQYF.